The sequence of this T cell receptor beta chain was determined in a study of T cell responses to AZD1222 COVID-19 vaccine. As for the study in general: Recipients boosted at about 4 weeks or about 12 weeks are pooled.

The study's findings and limits: Reportedly, nearly half of unique spike TCRs recognized epitopes outside B.1.351/B.1.1.7 mutations.

Profiled with immunoSEQ multiplex PCR; TCRdb holds only in-frame clones, not every one. Of about 260,000 clones in the sample, over 85% were seen once. Comments on this clone: Its specificity is unknown.

The V end lost 1 base, the J end lost 2 bases, and 8 bases lay between the germline ends. This CDR3 contains 14 residues. Germline CDR1 and CDR2: SEHNR and FQNEAQ (reference sequence). The TCR comes from an adult in good health. The chain links TRBV7-9 to TRBJ1-2; no clear D gene. Sequenced here: peripheral blood, sampled on day 0 of AZD1222 vaccination. Here the CDR3 reads CASSLGADNYGYTF. The CDR3 DNA reads as TGTGCCAGCAGCTTAGGGGCAGACAACTATGGCTACACCTTC.